The subject of this entry is one TCR beta chain. The source of the sample is a study of blood T cell repertoires in COVID-19. The V gene's germline CDR1 is MNHEY and CDR2 SMNVEV (reference sequence). V was trimmed by 0 bases and J by 2 bases, leaving 7 bases between them. The CDR3 consists of 14 residues. Sequenced by immunoSEQ multiplex PCR; TCRdb stores in-frame clones only, minus some. This sample has around 80,000 clones; about 80% occur once, and the top ten carry around 4.7%. The chain combines TRBV27 with TRBJ1-1; D remains ambiguous. The sequencing sample was made of peripheral blood. The clonotype was recovered from a woman in her 70s with acute or convalescent COVID-19. The CDR3 sequence is CASSLSSGNTEAFF. Here the CDR3 DNA reads TGTGCCAGCAGTTTATCATCAGGAAACACTGAAGCTTTCTTT.